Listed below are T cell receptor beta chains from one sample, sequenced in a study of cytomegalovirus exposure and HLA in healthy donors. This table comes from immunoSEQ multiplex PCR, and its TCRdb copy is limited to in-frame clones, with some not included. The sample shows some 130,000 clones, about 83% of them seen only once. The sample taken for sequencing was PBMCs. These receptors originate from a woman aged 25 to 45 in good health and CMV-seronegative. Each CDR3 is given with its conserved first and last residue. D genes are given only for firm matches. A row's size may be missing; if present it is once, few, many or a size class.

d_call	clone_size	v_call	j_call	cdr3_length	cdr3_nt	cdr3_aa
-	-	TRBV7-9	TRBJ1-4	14	TGTGCCAGCAGCTTAGGTCAGGTGAATGAAAAACTGTTTTTT	CASSLGQVNEKLFF
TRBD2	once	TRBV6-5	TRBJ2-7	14	TGTGCCAGCAGGTTAGCGGGGGGCCCCTACGAGCAGTACTTC	CASRLAGGPYEQYF
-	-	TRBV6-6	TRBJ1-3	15	TGTGCCAGCAGTTGGACGACGCAGGGTGGAAACACCATATATTTT	CASSWTTQGGNTIYF
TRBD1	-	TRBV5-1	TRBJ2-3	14	TGCGCCAGCAGCCAGGGGGTTTCGGCAGATACGCAGTATTTT	CASSQGVSADTQYF
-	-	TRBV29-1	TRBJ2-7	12	TGCAGCGTTGATAACAGGGGGGGTGAGCAGTACTTC	CSVDNRGGEQYF
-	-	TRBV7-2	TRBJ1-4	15	TGTGCCAGCAGCCGAGCAGGCGCAACTAATGAAAAACTGTTTTTT	CASSRAGATNEKLFF
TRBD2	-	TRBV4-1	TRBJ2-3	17	TGCGCCAGCAGCCCGATCCTGACTAGCGGGGGGGCAGATACGCAGTATTTT	CASSPILTSGGADTQYF
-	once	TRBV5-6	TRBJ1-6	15	TGTGCCAGCAGCTTACAGGGTAATTCGAATTCACCCCTCCACTTT	CASSLQGNSNSPLHF
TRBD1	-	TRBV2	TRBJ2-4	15	TGTGCCAGCAGTGCGTCGTGGGACAGTAAAAACATTCAGTACTTC	CASSASWDSKNIQYF
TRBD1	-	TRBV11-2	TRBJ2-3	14	TGTGCCAGCACTCGACAGGGGGGTCCAGATACGCAGTATTTT	CASTRQGGPDTQYF
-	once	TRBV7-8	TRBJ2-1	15	TGTGCCAGCAGCACAGGCCCCCAGTCAGACAATGAGCAGTTCTTC	CASSTGPQSDNEQFF
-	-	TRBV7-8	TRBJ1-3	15	TGTGCCAGCAGCTTCTCTCCCAGGGCTGAAAACACCATATATTTT	CASSFSPRAENTIYF
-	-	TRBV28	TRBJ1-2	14	TGTGCCAGCGGCCGGGCGACAGCGATTTATGGCTACACCTTC	CASGRATAIYGYTF
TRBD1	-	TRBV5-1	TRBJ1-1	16	TGCGCCAGCAGCTTGGAAGCGGGGACAGGGCCTCCTGAAGCTTTCTTT	CASSLEAGTGPPEAFF
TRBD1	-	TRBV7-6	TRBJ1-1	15	TGTGCCAGCAGCCCCGGACAGGGAACGAACACTGAAGCTTTCTTT	CASSPGQGTNTEAFF
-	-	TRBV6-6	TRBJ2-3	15	TGTGCCAGCAGTTACTCGAGCGGAGGAGGAGATACGCAGTATTTT	CASSYSSGGGDTQYF
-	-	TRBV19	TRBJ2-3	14	TGTGCCAGTAGTATAGGCAGGGGTTCAGATACGCAGTATTTT	CASSIGRGSDTQYF
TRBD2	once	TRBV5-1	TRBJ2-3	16	TGCGCCAGCAGCTTGGAGCCTAGCGGGGGGTCAGATACGCAGTATTTT	CASSLEPSGGSDTQYF
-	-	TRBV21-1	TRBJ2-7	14	TGTGCCAGCAGCAAAGGATACGAGGAATACGAGCAGTACTTC	CASSKGYEEYEQYF
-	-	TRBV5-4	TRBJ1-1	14	TGTGCCAGCAGCTTTTCCGGCAGGGTCCTTGAAGCTTTCTTT	CASSFSGRVLEAFF
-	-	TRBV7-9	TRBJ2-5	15	TGTGCCAGCAGCTCCCGGGACACCAGACAAGAGACCCAGTACTTC	CASSSRDTRQETQYF
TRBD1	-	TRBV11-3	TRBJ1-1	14	TGTGCCAGCAGCCCGGGACAGGGAGGCACTGAAGCTTTCTTT	CASSPGQGGTEAFF
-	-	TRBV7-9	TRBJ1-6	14	TGTGCCAGCAGCTTATTAGGGGATTATTCACCCCTCCACTTT	CASSLLGDYSPLHF
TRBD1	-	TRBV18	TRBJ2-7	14	TGTGCCAGCTCACCTTCTGGACAGGGGTATTTTGCGTACTTC	CASSPSGQGYFAYF
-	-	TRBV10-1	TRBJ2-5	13	TGCGCCAGCAGCCGGGGACTCACGGAGACCCAGTACTTC	CASSRGLTETQYF
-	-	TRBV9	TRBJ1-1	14	TGTGCCAGCAGCACGGGCTTAGCGGACACTGAAGCTTTCTTT	CASSTGLADTEAFF
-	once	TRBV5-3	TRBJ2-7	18	TGTGCCAGAAGCTATCAGGAGGGGCTAGGACAGGACTCCTACGAGCAGTACTTC	CARSYQEGLGQDSYEQYF
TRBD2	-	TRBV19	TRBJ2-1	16	TGTGCCAGTAGTAAGATAGCGGGAAGCTCCTACAATGAGCAGTTCTTC	CASSKIAGSSYNEQFF
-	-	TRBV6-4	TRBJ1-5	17	TGTGCCAGCAGTGACTCATTACAGGATGGGGTCAGTCAGCCCCAGCATTTT	CASSDSLQDGVSQPQHF
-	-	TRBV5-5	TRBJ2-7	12	TGTGCCAGCACTTTGGGGGGCTACGAGCAGTACTTC	CASTLGGYEQYF
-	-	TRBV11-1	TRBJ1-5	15	TGTGCCAGCAGCTTGGATGGAGATCCGAATCAGCCCCAGCATTTT	CASSLDGDPNQPQHF
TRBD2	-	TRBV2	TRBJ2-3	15	TGTGCCAGCAGACTAGCGGGGGGCAGCACAGATACGCAGTATTTT	CASRLAGGSTDTQYF
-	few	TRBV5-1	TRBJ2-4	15	TGCGCCAGCAGCCTCTCGGACAGTTACAAAAACATTCAGTACTTC	CASSLSDSYKNIQYF
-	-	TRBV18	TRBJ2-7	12	TGTGCCAGCTCTGAGTCTTTGAACGAGCAGTACTTC	CASSESLNEQYF
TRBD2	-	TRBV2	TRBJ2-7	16	TGTGCCAGCAGTGAAGGGGAGGGGTTGGATATGGGGGAGCAGTACTTC	CASSEGEGLDMGEQYF
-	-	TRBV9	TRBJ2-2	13	TGTGCCAGCAATACAGGGAACACCGGGGAGCTGTTTTTT	CASNTGNTGELFF
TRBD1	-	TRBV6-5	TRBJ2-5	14	TGTGCCAGCATGAGGGGGCAGTTACAAGAGACCCAGTACTTC	CASMRGQLQETQYF
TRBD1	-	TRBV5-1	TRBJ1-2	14	TGCGCCAGCAGCTTGGCCGGGACAGGGGACGGCTACACCTTC	CASSLAGTGDGYTF
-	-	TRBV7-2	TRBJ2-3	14	TGTGCCAGCAGCTTAGCGGGCAGCTCAGATACGCAGTATTTT	CASSLAGSSDTQYF
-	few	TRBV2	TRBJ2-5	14	TGTGCCAGCAGATATACAGGGTTCGTGGAGACCCAGTACTTC	CASRYTGFVETQYF
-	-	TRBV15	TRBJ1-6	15	TGTGCCACCAGCAGGGGGCGGGAATCGGGTTCACCCCTCCACTTT	CATSRGRESGSPLHF